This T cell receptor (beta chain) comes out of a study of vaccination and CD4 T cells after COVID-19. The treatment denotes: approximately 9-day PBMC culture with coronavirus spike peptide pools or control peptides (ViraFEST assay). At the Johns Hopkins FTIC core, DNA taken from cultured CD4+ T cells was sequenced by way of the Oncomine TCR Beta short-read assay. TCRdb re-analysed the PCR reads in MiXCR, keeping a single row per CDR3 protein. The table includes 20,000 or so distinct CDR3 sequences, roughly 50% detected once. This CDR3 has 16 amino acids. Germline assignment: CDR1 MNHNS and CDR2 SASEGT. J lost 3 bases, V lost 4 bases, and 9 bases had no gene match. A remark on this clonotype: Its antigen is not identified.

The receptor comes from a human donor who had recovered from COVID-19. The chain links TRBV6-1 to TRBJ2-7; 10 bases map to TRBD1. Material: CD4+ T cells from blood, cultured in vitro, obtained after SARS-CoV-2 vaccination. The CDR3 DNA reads TGTGCCAGCAGTGGCCGGACAGGGGGACCCATCTACGAGCAGTACTTC. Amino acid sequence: CASSGRTGGPIYEQYF.